The following is a TCR beta chain sequence with its context. The target antigen is unknown. Peripheral blood came from all dose cohorts at three timepoints. The sample belongs to a study of OX40 agonist ivuxolimab in advanced cancers. The wider study: Earlier treatment with anti-PD-1, anti-PD-L1 or anti-CTLA-4 was permitted, and over 35% had received some. Whole-study results and caveats: What antigens the expanded peripheral T cells recognized was never established. Expanded clones belonging to CD8+ T cells outnumbered, on average, those of CD4+.

Germline V CDR1 and CDR2: MNHNY, SVGAGI (reference sequence). The CDR3 runs 13 residues. The V gene lost 2 bases and the J gene lost 6 bases, with 7 bases spanning the gap. Generated by immunoSEQ multiplex PCR, the TCRdb table keeps only in-frame clones and is missing some. The repertoire holds approximately 45,000 clones, about nine tenths seen once, with under 10% in the top ten. Material: CD4+ or CD8+ T cells sorted from blood, obtained in a trial of the OX40 agonist ivuxolimab. This chain joins TRBV6-6 and TRBJ2-2; D is uncertain. The TCR sequence derives from an adult with an advanced solid tumor such as melanoma, head and neck, liver or kidney cancer. The CDR3 is CASSYPESGELFF. The DNA of the CDR3 is TGTGCCAGCAGTTACCCCGAATCCGGGGAGCTGTTTTTT.